The TCR beta chain under discussion was sequenced for a study of T cell repertoires in cytomegalovirus infection. Study-level information: Evidence of both CMV infection and a matching HLA type came from public TCR beta signatures.

TCRdb re-called the reads through MiXCR, storing one row per CDR3 protein. This table holds 500,000 to 600,000 distinct CDR3 sequences, 16% found once. For this clonotype: What it recognizes is unknown.

The CDR3 length is 15 residues. The V gene lost 2 bases and the J gene lost 1 base, with 10 bases spanning the gap. Germline values: CDR1 LGHDT, CDR2 YNNKEL (reference sequence). Study-level points and caveats: Dominating the ex vivo response were TCR beta clonotypes that were CMV-specific and HLA-C-restricted. There were carriers of CMV plus the relevant HLA, and cumulative public TCR beta family frequency identified them.

V is TRBV3-1 and J is TRBJ2-3; D gene uncertain. Source material: CD8+ T cells from PBMCs. This TCR derives from a human donor in good health (CMV status not recorded). Some clones in this sample may be carry-over from other donors' samples. The CDR3 DNA sequence: TGTGCCAGCAGCCAATTCAATAGCCGCACAGATACGCAGTATTTT. Amino acid sequence: CASSQFNSRTDTQYF.